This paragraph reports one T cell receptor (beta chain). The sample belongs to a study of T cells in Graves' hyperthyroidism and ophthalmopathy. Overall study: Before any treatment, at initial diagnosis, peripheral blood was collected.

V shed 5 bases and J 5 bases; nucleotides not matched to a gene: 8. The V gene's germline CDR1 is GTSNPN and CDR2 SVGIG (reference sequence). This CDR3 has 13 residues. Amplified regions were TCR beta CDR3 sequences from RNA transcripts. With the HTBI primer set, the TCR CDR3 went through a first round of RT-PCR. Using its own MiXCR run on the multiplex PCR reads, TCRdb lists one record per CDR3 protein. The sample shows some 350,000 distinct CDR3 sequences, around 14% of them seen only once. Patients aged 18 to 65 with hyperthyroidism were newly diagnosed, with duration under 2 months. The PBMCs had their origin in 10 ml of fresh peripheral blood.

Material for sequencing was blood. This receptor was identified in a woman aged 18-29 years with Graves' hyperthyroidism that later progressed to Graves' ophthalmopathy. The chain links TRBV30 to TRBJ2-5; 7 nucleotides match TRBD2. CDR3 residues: CAWQGLRRETQYF. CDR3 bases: TGTGCCTGGCAGGGACTACGAAGGGAGACCCAGTACTTC.